The 8 T cell receptor beta chains in this list originate from one sample, sequenced in a study of blood T cell repertoires in COVID-19. TCRdb's copy holds only in-frame clones and misses some; the assay was immunoSEQ multiplex PCR. Of approximately 35,000 clones listed, 80% to 90% are singletons. Sequences were obtained from peripheral blood. Receptors were obtained from a human donor in a cohort sampled during active COVID-19.

CDR3 loop: CASSPGSGNTIYF. The DNA of the CDR3 is TGCGCCAGCAGCCCGGGCTCTGGAAACACCATATATTTT. The chain is built from TRBV5-1 and TRBJ1-3; no clear D. This CDR3 comprises 13 residues. Between the trimmed V and J ends, which lost 4 bases and 0 bases, there was a span of 5 bases. Per the germline V gene, CDR1 is SGHRS and CDR2 is YFSETQ.

The V call is TRBV19, the J call TRBJ1-6; a possible D gene is TRBD1 (6 bases). The germline V gene encodes CDR1 LNHDA and CDR2 SQIVND (reference sequence). CDR3 length: 15 residues. Trimming took off 6 bases at V and 8 bases at J, with 17 bases between the two ends. The CDR3 nucleotides read TGTGCCAGTAGATATAGGGGACAAACCGATTCACCCCTCCACTTT. Protein sequence: CASRYRGQTDSPLHF.

The rearrangement joins TRBV5-6 to TRBJ1-2; no clear D. V shed 0 bases and J shed 4 bases, with 10 bases lying between them. Germline CDR1 and CDR2: SGHDT and YYEEEE. The CDR3 has 14 residues. DNA for the CDR3: TGTGCCAGCAGCTTGGGGGGAGTTGCCTATGGCTACACCTTC. Its protein is CASSLGGVAYGYTF.

V gene TRBV6-5 combines with J gene TRBJ1-1, with 8 bases fitting TRBD1. CDR3 length: 13 amino acids. The trim removed 8 bases at V and 3 bases at J, leaving 5 bases unmatched. Germline lookup yields CDR1 MNHEY and CDR2 SVGAGI. This CDR3 reads CASRGQGYTEAFF. CDR3 coding DNA: TGTGCCAGCCGCGGACAGGGCTACACTGAAGCTTTCTTT.

This chain uses TRBV7-2 with TRBJ1-2; D is perhaps TRBD1 (5 bases). Trimming stripped 5 bases from V and 1 base from J, with 14 bases between. CDR3 length: 15 amino acids. The germline V gene has CDR1 SGHTA and CDR2 FQGNSA. The CDR3 protein is CASSPSRGSNYGYTF. The DNA of the CDR3 is TGTGCCAGCAGCCCGAGCCGGGGGAGTAACTATGGCTACACCTTC. Full variable domain (rest looked up from reference TRBV7-2 and TRBJ1-2): GAGVSQSPSNKVTEKGKDVELRCDPISGHTALYWYRQSLGQGLEFLIYFQGNSAPDKSGLPSDRFSAERTGGSVSTLTIQRTQQEDSAVYLCASSPSRGSNYGYTFGSGTRLTVV.

In this sample, this clone turned up a few times. The rearrangement uses TRBV10-3 and TRBJ1-2; 7 nucleotides agree with TRBD1. The CDR3 runs to 14 residues. The germline V gene encodes CDR1 ENHRY and CDR2 SYGVKD. The V segment lost 6 bases and the J segment 4 bases; nucleotides outside the gene matches: 8. DNA of the CDR3: TGTGCCATCAGCCCGACAGGGTGGGGCTATGGCTACACCTTC. It translates to CAISPTGWGYGYTF.

V gene TRBV30 combines with J gene TRBJ1-1, with TRBD1 as a possible D gene (5 bases). This CDR3 comprises 13 residues. The germline V gene encodes CDR1 GTSNPN and CDR2 SVGIG (reference sequence). V was trimmed by 3 bases and J by 4 bases, leaving 12 bases between them. CDR3 nucleotide sequence: TGTGCCTGGAGCTTAGAACAGGTCACTGAAGCTTTCTTT. This gives the protein CAWSLEQVTEAFF.

The chain carries TRBV7-2 and TRBJ1-1, with D possibly being TRBD1 (6 bases). Per germline, CDR1 SGHTA and CDR2 FQGNSA. Trimming took off 5 bases at V and 4 bases at J, with 20 bases between the two ends. The CDR3 has 16 residues. In DNA, the CDR3 is TGTGCCAGCAGCCCAAGATCCAGGGGCGGTGGCACTGAAGCTTTCTTT. Amino acids: CASSPRSRGGGTEAFF.